The 7 T cell receptor beta chains reported below all come from one sample, sequenced in a study of T cells expressing NK-cell markers. After re-calling the 5' RACE reads, TCRdb lists one entry per CDR3 protein, DNA absent. Its table lists 300,000 to 450,000 distinct CDR3 sequences. The sequencing input was blood T cells: a sorted CD56 or NKG2C T cell subset, CD4+ or CD8+ T cells, or bulk PBMC T cells (not recorded which). Receptors were obtained from a man aged 18 to 70 in good health.

J is TRBJ2-1 and V is TRBV2; TCRdb gives TRBD1 as the D gene, but with no DNA this cannot be confirmed. The germline CDR1 and CDR2 sequences are SNHLY and FYNNEI. This CDR3 is built from 14 residues. This CDR3 is CASSKSGGADEQFF.

The chain combines TRBV2 with TRBJ2-6; without DNA, the TCRdb call of TRBD1 cannot be checked. CDR3 length: 17 amino acids. Germline assignment: CDR1 SNHLY and CDR2 FYNNEI. The CDR3 here is CASIKGRGSSGANVLTF. The full variable domain, completed using reference TRBV2 and TRBJ2-6, is EPEVTQTPSHQVTQMGQEVILRCVPISNHLYFYWYRQILGQKVEFLVSFYNNEISEKSEIFDDQFSVERPDGSNFTLKIRSTKLEDSAMYFCASIKGRGSSGANVLTFGAGSRLTVL.

The chain recombines TRBV7-8 with TRBJ1-5; TCRdb picks TRBD1, but there is no DNA to check that call. The germline V gene has CDR1 SGHVS and CDR2 FQNEAQ. The CDR3 spans 16 residues. This CDR3 is CASSSRDRGGNQPQHF.

CDR3 residues: CASSPHGLVETQYF. The chain links TRBV11-1 to TRBJ2-5; TCRdb indicates TRBD2, and absent DNA this call remains unverified. Per germline, CDR1 SGHAT and CDR2 FQDESV (reference sequence). The CDR3 is made up of 14 amino acids.

The V gene is TRBV10-3, the J gene TRBJ1-3. Germline V gene data show CDR1 as ENHRY and CDR2 as SYGVKD. The CDR3 contains 13 residues. CDR3 loop: CAISDQVGNTIYF.

Here the CDR3 reads CASSTTSTGFPLHF. This chain links TRBV2 with TRBJ1-6; TCRdb picks TRBD1, but there is no DNA to check that call. This CDR3 has 14 amino acids. Germline assignment: CDR1 SNHLY and CDR2 FYNNEI. Full variable domain (remainder filled in from reference TRBV2 and TRBJ1-6): EPEVTQTPSHQVTQMGQEVILRCVPISNHLYFYWYRQILGQKVEFLVSFYNNEISEKSEIFDDQFSVERPDGSNFTLKIRSTKLEDSAMYFCASSTTSTGFPLHFGNGTRLTVT.

The gene calls are TRBV24-1 and TRBJ2-1. Germline lookup yields CDR1 KGHDR and CDR2 SFDVKD. The CDR3 is 15 residues long. CDR3 protein: CATSEAANSYNEQFF.